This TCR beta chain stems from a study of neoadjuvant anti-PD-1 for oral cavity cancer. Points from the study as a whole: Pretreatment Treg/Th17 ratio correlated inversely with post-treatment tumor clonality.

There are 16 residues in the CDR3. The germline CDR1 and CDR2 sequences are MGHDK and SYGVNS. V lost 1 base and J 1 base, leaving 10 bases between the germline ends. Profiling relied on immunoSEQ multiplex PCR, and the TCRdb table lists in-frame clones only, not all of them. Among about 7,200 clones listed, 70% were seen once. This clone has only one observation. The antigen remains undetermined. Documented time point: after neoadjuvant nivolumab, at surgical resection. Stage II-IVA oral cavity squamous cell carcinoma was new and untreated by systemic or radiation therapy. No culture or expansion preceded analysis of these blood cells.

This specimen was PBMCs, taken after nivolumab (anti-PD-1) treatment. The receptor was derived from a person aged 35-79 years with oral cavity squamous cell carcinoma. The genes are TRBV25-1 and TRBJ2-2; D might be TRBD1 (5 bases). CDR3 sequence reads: CASSEWAGMNTGELFF. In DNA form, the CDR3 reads TGTGCCAGCAGTGAATGGGCAGGGATGAACACCGGGGAGCTGTTTTTT.